This T cell receptor (beta chain) is drawn from a study of shared clonotypes between healthy human individuals. The method was immunoSEQ multiplex PCR; TCRdb's version includes in-frame clones alone and lacks a portion of them. The data contain 650,000 to 750,000 clones, roughly 78% of them seen just once; the ten biggest clones take up 1.8%. Trimming removed 0 bases from V and 0 bases from J; junction bases left unmatched: 0. CDR1 and CDR2 (germline): SGHRS, YFSETQ. This CDR3 has 15 residues. As to this clone: A much larger clone sits a single nucleotide away, making a read error possible. This same CDR3 is encoded by further DNA sequences in the sample.

V gene TRBV5-1 combines with J gene TRBJ2-1; 7 bases map to TRBD1. The sample taken for sequencing was memory CD4+ T cells sorted from blood. As for subset: CD45RA-negative fraction. This TCR was sampled from a woman between 25 and 40 years old in good health. CDR3 nucleotide sequence: TGCGCCAGCAGCTTGGACAGGGGCTCCTACAATGAGCAGTTCTTC. Protein product: CASSLDRGSYNEQFF.